Presented here are 7 T cell receptor beta chains from one specimen sequenced in a study of human T cells and chemical hapten exposure. TCRdb re-called the RACE reads with MiXCR, one entry per CDR3 protein. In the table there are 84,000 or so distinct CDR3 sequences, 10% of which are singletons. Time point reported: patch test 2, 6 weeks after DPC sensitization. Stated treatment: therapeutic diphenylcyclopropenone sensitization with weekly scalp DPC. Sequencing was performed on whole blood, taken in connection with sensitization to the hapten diphenylcyclopropenone (DPC). These receptors all come from a woman aged 25 to 39 with alopecia areata. Some clones in this sample may be carry-over from other donors' samples.

In its sample, this clonotype was seen many times. This chain connects TRBV28 to TRBJ1-4; 9 nucleotides align to TRBD1. Germline CDR1 MDHEN, CDR2 SYDVKM. The J segment lost 7 bases and the V segment lost 2 bases, leaving 5 bases of the junction unmatched. The CDR3 has 15 amino acids. The CDR3 nucleotides read TGTGCCAGCAGTTTACCCGGGACAGGGCTTGAAAAACTGTTTTTT. Its protein product is CASSLPGTGLEKLFF.

The sample holds a few counts of this clonotype. The J gene is TRBJ2-2, the V gene TRBV2, with D uncertain. The germline CDR1 and CDR2 sequences are SNHLY and FYNNEI. The CDR3 spans 15 residues. V lost 6 bases and J 1 base, leaving 12 bases between the germline ends. The CDR3 region has the DNA TGTGCCAGCAGCGAGAGTAATCTGAACACCGGGGAGCTGTTTTTT. This sequence encodes CASSESNLNTGELFF.

This clonotype was observed at least ten times. This chain uses TRBV12-3 or TRBV12-4 with TRBJ2-2; 11 bases are a match to TRBD2. CDR3 length equals 16 residues. V lost 3 bases to trimming and J lost 1 base; unmatched junction nucleotides: 1. The CDR3 is CASSLGLAVNTGELFF. The CDR3 DNA is TGTGCCAGCAGTTTGGGACTAGCGGTGAACACCGGGGAGCTGTTTTTT.

A few counts support this clonotype. This chain connects TRBV21-1 to TRBJ2-7; the table gives TRBD1 as D, unverified against the DNA. TRBV21-1 is a documented pseudogene. The CDR3 has 13 amino acids. CDR3 sequence: CASRADSLYEQYF. The CDR3 DNA follows: TGTGCCAGCAGAGCGGACAGCCTATACGAGCAGTACTTC.

The chain recombines TRBV5-1 with TRBJ2-7; unclear D gene. Between the trimmed V and J ends, which lost 4 bases and 4 bases, there was a span of 21 bases. Germline loops: CDR1 SGHRS, CDR2 YFSETQ. The CDR3 contains 16 residues. CDR3 residues: CASSRTTLREGYEQYF. The DNA for the CDR3 is TGCGCCAGCAGCCGGACGACTCTAAGGGAAGGTTACGAGCAGTACTTC.

Of note for this clonotype: A much more abundant neighbour one base away suggests this may be a read error. This sequence joins TRBV19 and TRBJ1-2, with TRBD1 matching 11 bases. Trimming at V came to 7 bases and at J to 6 bases, leaving 10 bases not matched to a gene. This CDR3 region has 15 residues. Germline-derived CDR1 and CDR2 are LNHDA and SQIVND (reference sequence). The CDR3: CASNTWTGGMDGYTF. The CDR3 DNA is TGTGCCAGTAATACATGGACAGGGGGCATGGATGGCTACACCTTC.

This clonotype was counted at least ten times. This chain uses TRBV6-2 or TRBV6-3 with TRBJ2-7, with 10 bases that match TRBD2. Per the germline V gene, CDR1 is MNHEY and CDR2 is SVGEGT. V was clipped by 5 bases and J by 1 base; unmatched bases: 5. CDR3 size: 15 residues. DNA for the CDR3: TGTGCCAGCAGTACACTAGCGGGATTTTCCTACGAGCAGTACTTC. Translation: CASSTLAGFSYEQYF.